The 17 T cell receptor beta chains reported below all come from one sample, sequenced in a study of cytotoxic CD8 clonotypes in ibrutinib-treated CLL. Libraries were prepared by immunoSEQ multiplex PCR; TCRdb keeps only in-frame clonotypes and omits some of them. Of 250,000 to 350,000 clones in the sample, roughly 76% were seen once. Sequenced material: PBMCs, taken at disease progression, from a patient treated with ibrutinib. The receptors were sampled from a human donor with chronic lymphocytic leukemia.

The rearrangement joins TRBV25-1 to TRBJ2-3; 12 bases are shared with TRBD2. From germline, CDR1 is MGHDK and CDR2 SYGVNS. Losses at the gene ends were 1 base for V and 5 bases for J; bases not matched to a gene: 4. CDR3 length equals 16 residues. The CDR3 loop is CASSESPGLAGDTQYF. The CDR3 nucleotides are TGTGCCAGCAGTGAATCGCCGGGACTAGCGGGAGATACGCAGTATTTT.

This chain links TRBV7-3 with TRBJ2-5; 10 bases fit TRBD2. V lost 0 bases to trimming and J lost 1 base; unmatched junction nucleotides: 2. Germline V CDR1 and CDR2: SGHTA, FQGTGA. The CDR3 is 16 amino acids. The CDR3 DNA reads TGTGCCAGCAGCTTAACCAGGACTAGCGGCCAAGAGACCCAGTACTTC. It translates to CASSLTRTSGQETQYF.

The chain uses TRBV7-6 and TRBJ2-2; 7 nucleotides align to TRBD2. Trimming cost V 4 bases and J 4 bases; bases outside gene matches: 6. The germline gives CDR1 SGHVS, CDR2 FNYEAQ. The CDR3 runs 15 residues. The CDR3 protein is CASSSPGGSTGELFF. CDR3 DNA sequence: TGTGCCAGCAGCTCCCCGGGGGGAAGCACCGGGGAGCTGTTTTTT.

The genes are TRBV2 and TRBJ2-7; D is undetermined. The CDR3 covers 12 residues. V dropped 7 bases and J dropped 2 bases, with 9 bases sitting between them. Germline V gives CDR1 SNHLY, CDR2 FYNNEI. Here the CDR3 DNA reads TGTGCCAGCACGACCAGGACCTACGAGCAGTACTTC. It yields the protein CASTTRTYEQYF.

The chain couples TRBV19 to TRBJ2-2; D may be TRBD1 (6 bases). Trimming cost V 5 bases and J 1 base, with 14 bases left between them. Germline CDR1 LNHDA, CDR2 SQIVND (reference sequence). This CDR3 region has 16 residues. CDR3 sequence: CASSGWTVKNTGELFF. The CDR3, as DNA: TGTGCCAGTAGTGGGTGGACAGTCAAGAACACCGGGGAGCTGTTTTTT.

The rearrangement uses TRBV7-2 and TRBJ2-7; perhaps TRBD1 as D (5 bases). V lost 7 bases to trimming and J lost 2 bases, with 18 bases between them. The CDR3 runs to 15 residues. In germline, CDR1 is SGHTA, CDR2 FQGNSA. Here the CDR3 DNA reads TGTGCCAGCAACACGGACGTCCAGGGCCCCTACGAGCAGTACTTC. It specifies CASNTDVQGPYEQYF.

The J gene is TRBJ2-3, the V gene TRBV2; TRBD2 agrees at 9 bases. With V trimmed by 6 bases and J by 2 bases, 6 bases remained unmatched. CDR1 is SNHLY and CDR2 is FYNNEI in the germline V gene. This CDR3 has 15 residues. The CDR3 sequence: CASRWTSDYTDTQYF. CDR3 DNA: TGTGCCAGCAGGTGGACTAGCGATTACACAGATACGCAGTATTTT. The full variable domain, its missing parts supplied by reference TRBV2 and TRBJ2-3, is EPEVTQTPSHQVTQMGQEVILRCVPISNHLYFYWYRQILGQKVEFLVSFYNNEISEKSEIFDDQFSVERPDGSNFTLKIRSTKLEDSAMYFCASRWTSDYTDTQYFGPGTRLTVL.

The J gene is TRBJ1-5, the V gene TRBV28, with a tentative D call TRBD1 (6 bases). V was cut by 2 bases and J by 4 bases, with 6 bases left in between. The CDR3 length is 13 residues. The germline CDR1 and CDR2 sequences are MDHEN and SYDVKM. CDR3 sequence reads: CASSLQGNQPQHF. In nucleotides, the CDR3 is TGTGCCAGCAGTTTACAGGGGAATCAGCCCCAGCATTTT.

The chain carries TRBV11-2 and TRBJ2-2; D unresolved. Trimming cost V 3 bases and J 13 bases, with 12 bases left between them. The CDR3 runs 12 residues. Germline CDR1 SGHAT, CDR2 FQNNGV. DNA of the CDR3: TGTGCCAGCAGCTTGTCTACTAACGTGCTGTTTTTT. Its protein product is CASSLSTNVLFF. Variable domain in full (rest from reference TRBV11-2 and TRBJ2-2): EAGVAQSPRYKIIEKRQSVAFWCNPISGHATLYWYQQILGQGPKLLIQFQNNGVVDDSQLPKDRFSAERLKGVDSTLKIQPAKLEDSAVYLCASSLSTNVLFFGEGSRLTVL.

This chain links TRBV4-1 with TRBJ2-7; D not resolved. The CDR3 consists of 14 residues. Germline V gives CDR1 MGHRA, CDR2 YSYEKL. The V end was cut by 1 base, the J end by 2 bases, with 9 bases between. The CDR3 loop is CASSQGSAAYEQYF. DNA for the CDR3: TGCGCCAGCAGCCAAGGGAGCGCGGCCTACGAGCAGTACTTC.

In nucleotides, the CDR3 is TGTGCCACCAGCAGACTCCAGGGGACTGAAGCTTTCTTT. Translated, it gives CATSRLQGTEAFF. The chain is built from TRBV15 and TRBJ1-1, with a weak D call TRBD1 (6 bases). Germline-derived CDR1 and CDR2 are LNHNV and YYDKDF (reference sequence). V was pared by 2 bases and J by 5 bases, with 9 bases between. There are 13 residues in the CDR3.

The rearrangement links TRBV19 to TRBJ2-3; D unclear. V was trimmed by 1 base and J by 0 bases, leaving 5 bases between them. Germline V lookup: CDR1 LNHDA, CDR2 SQIVND (reference sequence). CDR3 length equals 14 residues. The CDR3 sequence: CASSIAGSTDTQYF. In DNA, the CDR3 is TGTGCCAGTAGTATAGCGGGTAGCACAGATACGCAGTATTTT.

The chain is built from TRBV19 and TRBJ1-5; 11 nucleotides align to TRBD1. Per germline, CDR1 LNHDA and CDR2 SQIVND (reference sequence). The CDR3 runs to 16 residues. Trimming cost V 3 bases and J 5 bases; bases outside gene matches: 6. The CDR3 reads CASSIPGQGVHQPQHF. In DNA, the CDR3 is TGTGCCAGTAGTATTCCGGGACAGGGGGTTCATCAGCCCCAGCATTTT. The full variable domain, rest sourced from reference TRBV19 and TRBJ1-5, is DGGITQSPKYLFRKEGQNVTLSCEQNLNHDAMYWYRQDPGQGLRLIYYSQIVNDFQKGDIAEGYSVSREKKESFPLTVTSAQKNPTAFYLCASSIPGQGVHQPQHFGDGTRLSIL.

There are a few counts of this clone. The chain employs TRBV7-9 and TRBJ2-7, with 8 bases aligning to TRBD1. With 1 base clipped from V and 4 bases from J, the junction kept 9 bases outside the gene matches. The CDR3 runs 16 residues. Germline CDR1 reads SEHNR; CDR2 reads FQNEAQ (reference sequence). CDR3 residues: CASSLGTGQREYEQYF. As DNA, the CDR3 is TGTGCCAGCAGCTTAGGGACAGGGCAGAGGGAATACGAGCAGTACTTC.

The chain couples TRBV6-1 to TRBJ1-5; no firm D call. Per germline, CDR1 MNHNS and CDR2 SASEGT. Deletions cut 3 bases from V and 6 bases from J, with 12 bases between. The CDR3 spans 14 residues. CDR3 DNA: TGTGCCAGCAGTGACCCCTTTCGCGGTCAGCCCCAGCATTTT. It specifies CASSDPFRGQPQHF.

Remarks on this clone: The junction and the germline gene differ at one end; a read error may be behind it. The rearrangement uses TRBV11-2 and TRBJ2-7, with D perhaps TRBD1 (5 bases). CDR3 length: 13 amino acids. Germline V gene sequence: CDR1 SGHAT, CDR2 FQNNGV. The CDR3 loop is CASSADSGGIQHF. In DNA form, the CDR3 reads TGTGCCAGCAGCGCAGACAGTGGTGGTATTCAGCACTTC.

The rearrangement uses TRBV7-9 and TRBJ2-3; TRBD2 matches at 9 bases. J was trimmed by 2 bases and V by 4 bases; bases with no gene match: 4. The CDR3 contains 15 residues. Germline CDR1 reads SEHNR; CDR2 reads FQNEAQ (reference sequence). CDR3 amino acids: CASSSPSGATDTQYF. The CDR3 DNA sequence: TGTGCCAGCAGCTCACCTAGCGGGGCCACAGATACGCAGTATTTT. Full variable domain (outside the CDR3, taken from reference TRBV7-9 and TRBJ2-3): DTGVSQNPRHKITKRGQNVTFRCDPISEHNRLYWYRQTLGQGPEFLTYFQNEAQLEKSRLLSDRFSAERPKGSFSTLEIQRTEQGDSAMYLCASSSPSGATDTQYFGPGTRLTVL.